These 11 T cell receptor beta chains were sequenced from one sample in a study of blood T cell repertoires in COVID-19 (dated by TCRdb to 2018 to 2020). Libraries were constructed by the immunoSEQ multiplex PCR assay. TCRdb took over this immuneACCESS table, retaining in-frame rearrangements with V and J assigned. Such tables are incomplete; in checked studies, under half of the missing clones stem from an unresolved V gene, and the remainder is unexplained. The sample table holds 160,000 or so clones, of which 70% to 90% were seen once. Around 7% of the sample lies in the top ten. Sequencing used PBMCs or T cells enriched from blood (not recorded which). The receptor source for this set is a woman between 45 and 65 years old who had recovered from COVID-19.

The CDR3 loop is CASSLGWDRDLNTEAFF. The CDR3 coding sequence is TGTGCCAGCAGCTTAGGATGGGACAGGGATCTTAACACTGAAGCTTTCTTT. The chain uses TRBV7-9 and TRBJ1-1; TRBD1 matches 9 bases. This CDR3 is built from 17 residues. With V trimmed by 1 base and J by 2 bases, 8 bases remained unmatched. Germline values: CDR1 SEHNR, CDR2 FQNEAQ (reference sequence).

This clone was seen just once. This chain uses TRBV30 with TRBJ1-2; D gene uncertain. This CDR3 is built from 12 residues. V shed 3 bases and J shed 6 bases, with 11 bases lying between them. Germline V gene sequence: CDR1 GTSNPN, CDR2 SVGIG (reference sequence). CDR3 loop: CAWSPSQDGYTF. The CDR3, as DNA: TGTGCCTGGAGCCCCTCTCAGGATGGCTACACCTTC. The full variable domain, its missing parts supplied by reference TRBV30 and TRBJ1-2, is SQTIHQWPATLVQPVGSPLSLECTVEGTSNPNLYWYRQAAGRGLQLLFYSVGIGQISSEVPQNLSASRPQDRQFILSSKKLLLSDSGFYLCAWSPSQDGYTFGSGTRLTVV.

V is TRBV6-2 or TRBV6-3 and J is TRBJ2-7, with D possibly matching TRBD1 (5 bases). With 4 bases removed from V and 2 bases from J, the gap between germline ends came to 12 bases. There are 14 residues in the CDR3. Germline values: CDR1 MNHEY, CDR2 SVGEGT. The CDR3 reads CASSFSGQAYEQYF. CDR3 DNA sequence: TGTGCCAGCAGTTTCTCTGGACAAGCCTACGAGCAGTACTTC.

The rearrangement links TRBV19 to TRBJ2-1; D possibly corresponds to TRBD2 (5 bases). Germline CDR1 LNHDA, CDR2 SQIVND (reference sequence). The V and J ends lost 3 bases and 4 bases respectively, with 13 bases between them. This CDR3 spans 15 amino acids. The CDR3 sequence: CASSIGSQTYNEQFF. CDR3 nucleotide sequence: TGTGCCAGTAGTATTGGGAGTCAGACATACAATGAGCAGTTCTTC.

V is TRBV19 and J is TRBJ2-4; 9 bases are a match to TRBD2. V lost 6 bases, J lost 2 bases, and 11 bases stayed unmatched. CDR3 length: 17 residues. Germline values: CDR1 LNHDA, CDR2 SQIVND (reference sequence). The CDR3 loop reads CASSAKGAGGSKNIQYF. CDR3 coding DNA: TGTGCCAGTAGCGCTAAGGGAGCGGGGGGCTCCAAAAACATTCAGTACTTC.

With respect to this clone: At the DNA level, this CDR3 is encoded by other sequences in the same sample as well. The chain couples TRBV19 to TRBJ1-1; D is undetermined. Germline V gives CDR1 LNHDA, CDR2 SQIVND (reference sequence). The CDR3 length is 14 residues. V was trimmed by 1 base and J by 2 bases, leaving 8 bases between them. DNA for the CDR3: TGTGCCAGTAGTATAGGACCAGGTAACACTGAAGCTTTCTTT. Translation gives CASSIGPGNTEAFF.

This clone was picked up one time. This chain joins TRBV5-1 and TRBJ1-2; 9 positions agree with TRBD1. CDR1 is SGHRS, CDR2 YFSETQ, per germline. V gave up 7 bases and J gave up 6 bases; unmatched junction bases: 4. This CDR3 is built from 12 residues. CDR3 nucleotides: TGCGCCAGCCAGGACAGGGGTGATGGCTACACCTTC. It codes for CASQDRGDGYTF.

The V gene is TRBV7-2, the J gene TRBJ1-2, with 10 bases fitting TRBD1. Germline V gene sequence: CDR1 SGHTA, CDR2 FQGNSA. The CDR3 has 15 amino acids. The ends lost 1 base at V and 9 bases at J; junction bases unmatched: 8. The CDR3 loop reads CASSLGGTGDRSYTF. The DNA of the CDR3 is TGTGCCAGCAGCTTAGGTGGGACAGGGGATAGGAGCTACACCTTC.

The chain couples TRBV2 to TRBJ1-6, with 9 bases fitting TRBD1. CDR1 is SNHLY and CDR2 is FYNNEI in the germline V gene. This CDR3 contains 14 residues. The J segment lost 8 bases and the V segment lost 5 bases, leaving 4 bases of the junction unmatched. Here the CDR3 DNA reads TGTGCCAGCAGTAGGGACAGGGTTGATTCACCCCTCCACTTT. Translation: CASSRDRVDSPLHF.

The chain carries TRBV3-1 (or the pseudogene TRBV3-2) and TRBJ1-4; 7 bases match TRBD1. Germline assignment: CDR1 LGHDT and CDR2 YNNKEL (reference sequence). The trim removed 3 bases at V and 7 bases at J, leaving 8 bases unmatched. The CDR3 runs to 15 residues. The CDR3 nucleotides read TGTGCCAGCAGCCAGAAAGGGCAGGGGGGTGAAAAACTGTTTTTT. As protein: CASSQKGQGGEKLFF.

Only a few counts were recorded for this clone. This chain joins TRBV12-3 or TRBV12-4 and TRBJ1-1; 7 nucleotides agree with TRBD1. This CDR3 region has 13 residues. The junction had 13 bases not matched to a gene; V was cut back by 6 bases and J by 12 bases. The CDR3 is CASRPTGVPGPFF. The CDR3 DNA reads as TGTGCCAGCAGGCCAACAGGGGTTCCTGGCCCTTTCTTT.